The sequence of this T cell receptor beta chain was determined in a study of T cells after yellow fever vaccination. This CDR3 is built from 16 residues. The ends were cut back, 1 base at V and 1 base at J, with 12 bases in the middle. Germline-derived CDR1 and CDR2 are LGHDT and YNNKEL (reference sequence). Study-level points and caveats: Booster sampling recovered most clones from primary vaccination (around 97% CD4, over 75% CD8). Repertoires sorted by FACS could include abundant clonotypes that are contaminants from the bulk population. Peak timing came faster in the weaker secondary response, day 5 versus 15. A small proportion of clonotypes was detected in both the CD4 and CD8 compartments.

A note on this clonotype: Its antigen is undetermined.

TCRdb reprocessed the 5' RACE reads with MiXCR, giving one entry per CDR3 protein. This table has hundreds of thousands of distinct CDR3 sequences, under 15% appearing once. The source of this sequence is a young man who received the YFV17D yellow fever vaccine. Specimen: CD4+ T cells sorted from PBMCs, collected 15 days after the yellow fever booster vaccination. The chain is built from TRBV3-1 and TRBJ2-3, with TRBD2 as a possible D gene (6 bases). CDR3 sequence reads: CASSQGRAGRTDTQYF. In nucleotides, the CDR3 is TGTGCCAGCAGCCAAGGGCGTGCGGGGCGCACAGATACGCAGTATTTT.